This T cell receptor (beta chain) was profiled in a study of ipilimumab plus nivolumab after autologous stem cell transplantation. V lost 6 bases, J lost 0 bases, and 4 bases stayed unmatched. From germline, CDR1 is MNHEY and CDR2 SVGAGI. The CDR3 spans 15 residues. Sequencing used immunoSEQ multiplex PCR; TCRdb keeps in-frame clones, though not all of them. The repertoire holds 8,000 to 13,000 clones, with about 81% as singletons. The chain is built from TRBV6-5 and TRBJ2-7; 11 bases are a match to TRBD2. This clonotype originated in a male donor with diffuse large B-cell lymphoma. Sample: PBMCs, taken in a trial of ipilimumab plus nivolumab as post-transplant consolidation. The CDR3 bases are TGTGCCAGCAGCCCACTAGCGGGGGTCTCCTACGAGCAGTACTTC. Translating it yields CASSPLAGVSYEQYF.